One and the same sample provided the 14 T cell receptor beta chains below, sequenced in a study of blood T cell repertoires in COVID-19. Only in-frame clones appear in the TCRdb table, and some are missing; sequencing was by immunoSEQ multiplex PCR. This table holds roughly 150,000 clones, 70% to 90% found once. Material: PBMCs or T cells enriched from blood (not recorded which). Receptor source: a man in his forties or fifties who had recovered from COVID-19.

CDR3 sequence: CASSYGLAGVLSTDTQYF. CDR3 sequence (DNA): TGTGCCAGCAGCTACGGACTAGCGGGGGTGCTCTCCACAGATACGCAGTATTTT. The genes are TRBV5-8 and TRBJ2-3, with TRBD2 matching over 13 bases. The CDR3 spans 18 residues. V dropped 3 bases and J dropped 2; count of bases not matched to a gene: 9. CDR1 SGHTS and CDR2 YDEGEE come from the germline V gene.

The V call is TRBV7-2, the J call TRBJ1-2; 7 positions match TRBD1. Germline V gene sequence: CDR1 SGHTA, CDR2 FQGNSA. There are 13 residues in the CDR3. J gave up 5 bases and V 4 bases, and 4 bases lay outside the gene matches. The CDR3 region has the DNA TGTGCCAGCAGCTCGGACAGGATTTATGGCTACACCTTC. Translating gives CASSSDRIYGYTF.

J is TRBJ1-1 and V is TRBV6-5; 8 bases match TRBD1. V was clipped by 6 bases and J by 1 base; unmatched bases: 4. The CDR3 covers 14 residues. CDR1 MNHEY and CDR2 SVGAGI come from the germline V gene. This chain's CDR3 is CASRRGQANTEAFF. As DNA, the CDR3 is TGTGCCAGCAGGAGGGGACAGGCGAACACTGAAGCTTTCTTT.

The V gene is TRBV14, the J gene TRBJ2-3; tentatively, D is TRBD1 (6 bases). V shed 1 base and J shed 7 bases, with 12 bases lying between them. Germline V gives CDR1 SGHDN, CDR2 FVKESK. This CDR3 comprises 14 residues. The DNA of the CDR3 is TGTGCCAGCAGCCAAGGATGGGGGCCTCATACGCAGTATTTT. It specifies CASSQGWGPHTQYF.

V and J are TRBV6-5 and TRBJ1-5, with D perhaps TRBD1 (5 bases). The germline CDR1 and CDR2 sequences are MNHEY and SVGAGI. The CDR3 covers 15 residues. Trimming removed 2 bases at V and 4 bases at J, with 12 bases between. Here the CDR3 DNA reads TGTGCCAGCAGTTACCCGCAGGACATTAATCAGCCCCAGCATTTT. Protein sequence: CASSYPQDINQPQHF.

V and J are TRBV28 and TRBJ2-2; 13 bases match TRBD2. CDR1 is MDHEN, CDR2 SYDVKM, per germline. V dropped 6 bases and J dropped 8; count of bases not matched to a gene: 6. The CDR3 is 15 amino acids. CDR3 in amino acids: CASRSGTSGVGELFF. The CDR3 bases are TGTGCCAGCAGATCGGGGACTAGCGGGGTAGGGGAGCTGTTTTTT.

This sequence joins TRBV30 and TRBJ1-1; D unresolved. Germline V gene sequence: CDR1 GTSNPN, CDR2 SVGIG (reference sequence). The CDR3 consists of 14 residues. V was trimmed by 0 bases and J by 2 bases, leaving 10 bases between them. The CDR3 is CAWSVGGINTEAFF. The DNA of the CDR3 is TGTGCCTGGAGTGTGGGAGGGATCAACACTGAAGCTTTCTTT.

V is TRBV5-1 and J is TRBJ1-2; no clear D. The CDR3 has 15 residues. CDR1 and CDR2 from the germline V gene are SGHRS and YFSETQ. The V end was cut by 4 bases, the J end by 0 bases, with 13 bases between. The CDR3 region is CASSAREAANYGYTF. As DNA, the CDR3 is TGCGCCAGCAGCGCCCGGGAGGCCGCTAACTATGGCTACACCTTC.

The chain couples TRBV19 to TRBJ1-5; 9 positions agree with TRBD1. Germline assignment: CDR1 LNHDA and CDR2 SQIVND (reference sequence). The CDR3 runs 16 residues. J was trimmed by 2 bases and V by 0 bases; bases with no gene match: 2. The CDR3 loop reads CASSIDRDRGNQPQHF. The CDR3 region has the DNA TGTGCCAGTAGTATAGATCGGGACAGGGGCAATCAGCCCCAGCATTTT.

This clone appeared once. The V call is TRBV29-1, the J call TRBJ2-2; 10 bases agree with TRBD1. V lost 2 bases to trimming and J lost 6 bases; unmatched junction nucleotides: 12. This CDR3 has 17 residues. CDR1 SQVTM and CDR2 ANQGSEA come from the germline V gene. In DNA, the CDR3 is TGCAGCGTTGAATCCCCCCCCGGGACAGGGGCCGCCGGGGAGCTGTTTTTT. Its protein is CSVESPPGTGAAGELFF.

The chain recombines TRBV7-3 with TRBJ1-6; D is undetermined. V gave up 0 bases and J gave up 9 bases, with 6 bases separating them. This CDR3 is built from 13 residues. Germline CDR1 is SGHTA and CDR2 is FQGTGA. The CDR3 loop reads CASSLTPGSPLHF. CDR3 in DNA: TGTGCCAGCAGCTTAACGCCCGGTTCACCCCTCCACTTT.

This chain uses TRBV6-1 with TRBJ1-2, with 8 bases lining up with TRBD1. Germline assignment: CDR1 MNHNS and CDR2 SASEGT. This CDR3 is built from 17 residues. V lost 4 bases and J lost 4; bases outside the gene matches: 14. This CDR3 is CASSASIWTGLAYGYTF. For the CDR3, the DNA is TGTGCCAGCAGTGCTAGTATATGGACAGGGCTCGCCTATGGCTACACCTTC.

The CDR3 region is CATSDESGQGAYEQYF. The CDR3 region has the DNA TGTGCCACCAGTGATGAATCGGGACAGGGAGCCTACGAGCAGTACTTC. The rearrangement uses TRBV24-1 and TRBJ2-7, with 9 positions matching TRBD1. The CDR3 has 16 residues. Germline V lookup: CDR1 KGHDR, CDR2 SFDVKD. V dropped 3 bases and J dropped 2; count of bases not matched to a gene: 7.

This chain joins TRBV5-8 and TRBJ2-5; TRBD1 agrees at 9 bases. The CDR3 spans 17 residues. Unmatched junction bases numbered 13, after V lost 2 bases and J lost 5 bases. Germline CDR1 is SGHTS and CDR2 is YDEGEE. The CDR3 protein is CASSFYPTGTGLETQYF. CDR3 nucleotides: TGTGCCAGCAGCTTTTATCCTACCGGGACAGGGCTGGAGACCCAGTACTTC.